This T cell receptor beta chain was recorded in a study of Ad26.COV2.S vaccination and SARS-CoV-2 variants. Whole-study results and caveats: Vaccine and placebo recipients had comparable breadth of non-spike TCRs. People given the vaccine had a wider spike-specific TCR breadth than placebo recipients did.

Libraries were prepared by immunoSEQ multiplex PCR; TCRdb keeps only in-frame clonotypes and omits some of them. The data contain around 320,000 clones, more than 75% of them singletons. A word on this clone: Antigen unknown.

The CDR3 totals 16 residues. From germline, CDR1 is SGHTA and CDR2 FQGTGA. With 1 base removed from V and 0 bases from J, the gap between germline ends came to 10 bases. The treatment here: about 20 received Ad26.COV2.S at low or high dose, single or two shots; about 5 received placebo; per-sample allocation not given. Vaccine and placebo recipients were sampled on day 63 after the first injection. The sequencing here drew on peripheral blood, taken in a trial of Ad26.COV2.S vaccine versus placebo. V and J are TRBV7-3 and TRBJ1-3; D gene ambiguous. The source is a person aged 18-60 years who received the Ad26.COV2.S COVID-19 vaccine or a placebo. This chain's CDR3 is CASSLITQHSGNTIYF. CDR3 in DNA: TGTGCCAGCAGCTTAATAACACAGCACTCTGGAAACACCATATATTTT.